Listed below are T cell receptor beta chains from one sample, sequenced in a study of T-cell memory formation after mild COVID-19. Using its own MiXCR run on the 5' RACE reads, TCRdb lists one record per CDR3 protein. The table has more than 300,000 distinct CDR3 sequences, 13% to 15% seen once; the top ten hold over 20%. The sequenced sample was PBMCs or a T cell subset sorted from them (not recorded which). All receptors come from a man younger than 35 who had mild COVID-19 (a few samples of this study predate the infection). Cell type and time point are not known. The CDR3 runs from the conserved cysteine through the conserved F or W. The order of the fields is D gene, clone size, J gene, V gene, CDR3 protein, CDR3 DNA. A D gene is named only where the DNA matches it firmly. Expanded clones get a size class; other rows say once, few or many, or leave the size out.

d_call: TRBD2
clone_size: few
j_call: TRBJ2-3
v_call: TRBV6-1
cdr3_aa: CASSVERGSTDTQYF
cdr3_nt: TGTGCCAGCAGTGTCGAGCGGGGGAGCACAGATACGCAGTATTTT

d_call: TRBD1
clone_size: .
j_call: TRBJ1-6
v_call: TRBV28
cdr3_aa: CASSPGQGVSALHF
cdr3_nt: TGTGCCAGCAGCCCGGGACAGGGGGTATCGGCCCTCCACTTT

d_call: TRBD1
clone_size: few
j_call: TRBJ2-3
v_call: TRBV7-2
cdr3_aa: CASSSTKDRVDTQYF
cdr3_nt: TGTGCCAGCAGCTCTACAAAGGACAGGGTTGATACGCAGTATTTT

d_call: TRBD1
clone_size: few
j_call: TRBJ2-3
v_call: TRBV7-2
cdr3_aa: CASSRQGTLTADTQYF
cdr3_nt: TGTGCCAGCAGCAGACAGGGGACACTAACCGCAGATACGCAGTATTTT

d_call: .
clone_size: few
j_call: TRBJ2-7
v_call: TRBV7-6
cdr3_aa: CASSLNEGEQYF
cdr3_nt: TGTGCCAGCAGCTTAAACGAGGGTGAGCAGTACTTC

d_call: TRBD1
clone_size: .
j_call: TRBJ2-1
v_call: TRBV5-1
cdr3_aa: CASSPRGGMYNEQFF
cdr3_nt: TGCGCCAGCAGCCCGCGAGGGGGCATGTACAATGAGCAGTTCTTC

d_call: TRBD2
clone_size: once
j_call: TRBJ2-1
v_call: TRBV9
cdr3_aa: CASSVLAGGPGNEQFF
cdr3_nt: TGTGCCAGCAGCGTACTAGCGGGGGGGCCGGGTAATGAGCAGTTCTTC

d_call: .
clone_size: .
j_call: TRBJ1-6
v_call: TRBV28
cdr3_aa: CAGCDTGSNSPLHF
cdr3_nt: TGTGCCGGCTGCGATACGGGGAGTAATTCACCCCTCCACTTT

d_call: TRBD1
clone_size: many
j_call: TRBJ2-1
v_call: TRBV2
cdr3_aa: CASTLDRENEQFF
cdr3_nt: TGTGCCAGCACTCTGGACAGGGAAAATGAGCAGTTCTTC

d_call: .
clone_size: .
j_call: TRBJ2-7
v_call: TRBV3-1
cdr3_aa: CASSPDTGNEQYF
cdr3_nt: TGTGCCAGCAGCCCCGACACTGGGAACGAGCAGTACTTC

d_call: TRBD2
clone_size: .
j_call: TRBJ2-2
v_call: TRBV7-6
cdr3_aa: CASSLSGGAWTGELFF
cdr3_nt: TGTGCCAGCAGCCTTAGCGGGGGGGCCTGGACCGGGGAGCTGTTTTTT

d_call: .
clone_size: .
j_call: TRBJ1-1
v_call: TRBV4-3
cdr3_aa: CASSQDLKNTEAFF
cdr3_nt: TGCGCCAGCAGCCAAGACCTGAAGAACACTGAAGCTTTCTTT

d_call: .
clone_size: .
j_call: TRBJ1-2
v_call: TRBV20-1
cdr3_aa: CSAKGDPGYGYTF
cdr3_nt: TGCAGTGCTAAGGGGGACCCCGGCTATGGCTACACCTTC

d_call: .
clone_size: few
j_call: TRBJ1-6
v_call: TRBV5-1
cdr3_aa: CASRGGNSPLHF
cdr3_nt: TGCGCCAGCCGGGGCGGCAATTCACCCCTCCACTTT

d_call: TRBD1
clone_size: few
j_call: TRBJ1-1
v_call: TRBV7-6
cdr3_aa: CASSQRQGADVTFF
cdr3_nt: TGTGCCAGCAGCCAGAGACAGGGGGCAGACGTGACTTTCTTT

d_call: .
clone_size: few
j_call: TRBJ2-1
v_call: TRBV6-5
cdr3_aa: CASSYAGWEQFF
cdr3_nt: TGTGCCAGCAGTTACGCCGGGTGGGAGCAGTTCTTC

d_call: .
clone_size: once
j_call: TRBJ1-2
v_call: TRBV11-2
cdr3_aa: CASSGMKQGFGYTF
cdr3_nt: TGTGCCAGCAGCGGAATGAAGCAGGGGTTTGGCTACACCTTC

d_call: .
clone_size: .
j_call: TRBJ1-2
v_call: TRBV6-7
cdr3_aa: CARHSGYTF
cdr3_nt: TGTGCCAGGCACTCGGGCTACACCTTC

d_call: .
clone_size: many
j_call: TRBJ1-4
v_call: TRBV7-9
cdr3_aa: CAYDLSQSTLFF
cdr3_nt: TGTGCCTACGACTTATCGCAGTCTACACTGTTTTTT

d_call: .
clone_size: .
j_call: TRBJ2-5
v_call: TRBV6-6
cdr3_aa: CATAGTRNGGTQYF
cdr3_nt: TGTGCCACCGCCGGGACGAGGAATGGGGGGACCCAGTACTTC

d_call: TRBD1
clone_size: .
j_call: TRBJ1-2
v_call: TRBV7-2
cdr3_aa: CASSLVPRTGRDGYTF
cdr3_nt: TGTGCCAGCAGCTTAGTCCCGAGGACAGGGCGGGATGGCTACACCTTC

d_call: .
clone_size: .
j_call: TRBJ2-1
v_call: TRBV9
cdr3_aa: CASTQTGPPTYNEQFF
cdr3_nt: TGTGCCAGCACCCAGACGGGGCCACCCACTTACAATGAGCAGTTCTTC

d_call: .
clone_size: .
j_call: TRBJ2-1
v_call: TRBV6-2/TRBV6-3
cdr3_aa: CASSYPGPYNEQFF
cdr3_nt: TGTGCCAGCAGTTACCCAGGGCCCTACAATGAGCAGTTCTTC

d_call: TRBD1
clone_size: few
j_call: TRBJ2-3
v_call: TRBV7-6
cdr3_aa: CASTLRDRDADTQYF
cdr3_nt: TGTGCCAGCACCCTGCGGGACAGGGACGCAGATACGCAGTATTTT

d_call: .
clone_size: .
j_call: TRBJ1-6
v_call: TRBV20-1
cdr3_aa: CSANTGSRLGSPLHF
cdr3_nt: TGCAGTGCTAATACAGGGAGCCGGCTCGGATCACCCCTCCACTTT

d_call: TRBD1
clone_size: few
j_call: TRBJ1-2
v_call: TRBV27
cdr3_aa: CASSFLWAGGNGYTF
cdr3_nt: TGTGCCAGCAGTTTCTTATGGGCAGGGGGTAATGGCTACACCTTC

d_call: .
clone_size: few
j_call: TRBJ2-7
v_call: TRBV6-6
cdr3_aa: CAGGTAGSYEQYF
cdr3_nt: TGTGCCGGGGGGACAGCGGGCTCCTACGAGCAGTACTTC

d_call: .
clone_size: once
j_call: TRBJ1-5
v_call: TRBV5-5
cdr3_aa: CASSPRQADRQPQHF
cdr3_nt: TGTGCCAGCAGCCCAAGACAGGCGGATAGGCAGCCCCAGCATTTT

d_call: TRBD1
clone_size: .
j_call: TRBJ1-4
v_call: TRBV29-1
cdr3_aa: CSVARGQNEKLFF
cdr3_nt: TGCAGCGTTGCCAGGGGACAGAATGAAAAACTGTTTTTT

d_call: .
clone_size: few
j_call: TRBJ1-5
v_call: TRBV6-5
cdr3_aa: CASRTGHGPQHF
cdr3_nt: TGTGCCAGCAGGACAGGTCATGGACCCCAGCATTTT

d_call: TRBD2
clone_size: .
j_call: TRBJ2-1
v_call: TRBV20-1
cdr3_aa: CSATLSGGLYNEQFF
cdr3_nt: TGCAGTGCCACTCTAAGCGGGGGGCTTTACAATGAGCAGTTCTTC

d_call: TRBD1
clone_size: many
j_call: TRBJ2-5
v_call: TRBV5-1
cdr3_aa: CASRDMTGRETQYF
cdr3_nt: TGCGCCAGCAGAGATATGACAGGGCGAGAGACCCAGTACTTC

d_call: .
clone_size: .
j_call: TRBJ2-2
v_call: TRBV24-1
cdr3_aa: CATSDSPPGKAGELFF
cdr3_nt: TGTGCCACCAGTGATTCTCCCCCAGGGAAGGCCGGGGAGCTGTTTTTT

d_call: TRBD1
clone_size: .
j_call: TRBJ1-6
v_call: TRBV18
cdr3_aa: CASSPPESTGAIIRLHF
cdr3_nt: TGTGCCAGCTCACCACCGGAATCGACAGGGGCCATCATACGCCTCCACTTT

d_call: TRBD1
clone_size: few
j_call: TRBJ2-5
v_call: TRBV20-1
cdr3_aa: CSARAGTGQETQYF
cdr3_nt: TGCAGTGCTAGAGCCGGGACAGGACAAGAGACCCAGTACTTC

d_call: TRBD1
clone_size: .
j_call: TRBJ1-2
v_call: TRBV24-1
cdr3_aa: CATSDRDRESGGYTF
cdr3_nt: TGTGCCACCAGTGATCGGGACAGGGAATCGGGGGGCTACACCTTC

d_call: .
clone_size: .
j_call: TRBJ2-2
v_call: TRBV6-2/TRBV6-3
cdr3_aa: CASSYGPRPTTGELFF
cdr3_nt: TGTGCCAGCAGTTACGGACCGAGGCCAACAACCGGGGAGCTGTTTTTT

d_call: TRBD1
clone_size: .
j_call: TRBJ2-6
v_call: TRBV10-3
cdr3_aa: CASVPGQGTGANVLTF
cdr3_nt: TGTGCTTCAGTCCCGGGACAGGGAACCGGGGCCAACGTCCTGACTTTC

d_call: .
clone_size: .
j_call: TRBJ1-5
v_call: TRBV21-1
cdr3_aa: CASSTKRGRPQPQHF
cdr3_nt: TGTGCCAGCAGCACAAAGAGGGGACGGCCGCAGCCCCAGCATTTT

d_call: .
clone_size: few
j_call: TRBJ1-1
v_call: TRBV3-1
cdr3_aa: CASSRRRNTEAFF
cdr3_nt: TGTGCCAGCAGCCGACGTAGGAACACTGAAGCTTTCTTT

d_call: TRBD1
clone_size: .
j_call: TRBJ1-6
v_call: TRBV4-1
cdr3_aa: CASSQGDSRNSPLHF
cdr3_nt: TGCGCCAGCAGCCAGGGGGACAGTAGAAATTCACCCCTCCACTTT

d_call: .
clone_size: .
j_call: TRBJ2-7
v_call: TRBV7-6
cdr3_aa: CASSLGGQGYEQYF
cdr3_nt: TGTGCCAGCAGCTTGGGTGGCCAGGGCTACGAGCAGTACTTC

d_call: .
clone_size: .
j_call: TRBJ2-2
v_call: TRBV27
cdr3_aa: CASLTGLGELFF
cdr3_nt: TGTGCCAGCCTAACGGGTCTCGGGGAGCTGTTTTTT

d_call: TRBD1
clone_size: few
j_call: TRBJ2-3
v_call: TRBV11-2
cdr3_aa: CASSHPGQGTDTQYF
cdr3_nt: TGTGCCAGCAGCCACCCGGGACAGGGGACAGATACGCAGTATTTT

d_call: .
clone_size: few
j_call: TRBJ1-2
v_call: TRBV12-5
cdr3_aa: CASGFVAPRLPTHGGSNYGYTF
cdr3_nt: TGTGCTAGTGGTTTTGTTGCCCCCCGATTGCCCACCCACGGCGGGTCTAACTATGGCTACACCTTC

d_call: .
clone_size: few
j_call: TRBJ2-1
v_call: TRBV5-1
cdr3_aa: CASSTDDLLFF
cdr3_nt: TGCGCCAGCAGCACGGACGACTTGCTGTTCTTC

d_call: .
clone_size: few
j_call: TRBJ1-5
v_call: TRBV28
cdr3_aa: CASSPGTLPQHF
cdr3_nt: TGTGCCAGCAGCCCTGGGACCCTCCCCCAGCATTTT

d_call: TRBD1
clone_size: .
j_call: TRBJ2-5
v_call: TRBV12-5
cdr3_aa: CASGWGQVTQETQYF
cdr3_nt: TGTGCTAGTGGTTGGGGACAGGTAACCCAAGAGACCCAGTACTTC

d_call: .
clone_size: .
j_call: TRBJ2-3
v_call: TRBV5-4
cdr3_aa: CASTDLVATDTQYF
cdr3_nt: TGTGCCAGCACCGATCTGGTGGCGACAGATACGCAGTATTTT

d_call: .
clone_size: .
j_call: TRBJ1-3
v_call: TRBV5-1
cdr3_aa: CASTADGVTGNTIYF
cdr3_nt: TGCGCCAGCACCGCCGATGGGGTTACTGGAAACACCATATATTTT

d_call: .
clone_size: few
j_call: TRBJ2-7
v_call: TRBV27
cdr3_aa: CASSLSGGETYYEQYF
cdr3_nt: TGTGCCAGCAGTTTATCGGGCGGGGAGACGTACTACGAGCAGTACTTC

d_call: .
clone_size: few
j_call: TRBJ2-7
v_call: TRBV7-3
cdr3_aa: CASSMGPGSLSYEQYF
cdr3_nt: TGTGCCAGCAGCATGGGACCAGGGAGCCTCTCCTACGAGCAGTACTTC